These 9 T cell receptor beta chains originate from one sample sequenced in a study of identical twins. TCRdb re-called the 5' RACE reads with MiXCR, one entry per CDR3 protein. The sample holds about 700,000 distinct CDR3 sequences, over 8.5% seen once. This sample also belongs to another study, concerning yellow fever vaccine responses in identical twins.

The sequenced sample consisted of PBMCs. The receptors were sampled from a woman aged 18-29 years in good health.

The chain combines TRBV20-1 with TRBJ2-5; D unresolved. The V gene's germline CDR1 is DFQATT and CDR2 SNEGSKA (reference sequence). The CDR3 is made up of 14 amino acids. V was clipped by 1 base and J by 5 bases, with 14 bases between them. CDR3 bases: TGCAGTGCTAGAGTTGGTGGTAGTTTGGAGACCCAGTACTTC. It encodes CSARVGGSLETQYF.

In this sample, this clonotype turned up a few times. J is TRBJ2-2 and V is TRBV29-1; no firm D call. From germline, CDR1 is SQVTM and CDR2 ANQGSEA. The CDR3 spans 16 residues. V was trimmed by 4 bases and J by 0 bases, leaving 15 bases between them. This chain's CDR3 is CSVVLGARSNTGELFF. The CDR3, as DNA: TGCAGCGTTGTGTTAGGTGCCCGATCGAACACCGGGGAGCTGTTTTTT.

This clonotype showed up many times. The chain recombines TRBV4-3 with TRBJ2-1; TRBD2 aligns across 7 bases. The length of the CDR3 is 15 residues. The J segment lost 5 bases and the V segment lost 4 bases, leaving 8 bases of the junction unmatched. Germline CDR1 reads LGHNA; CDR2 reads YSLEER. The CDR3 spells CASSRGASGNNEQFF. CDR3 in DNA: TGCGCCAGCAGCCGAGGTGCTAGCGGAAACAATGAGCAGTTCTTC.

The sample holds many counts of this clonotype. The CDR3 region has the DNA TGTGCCATCAGTGAGAATCTGATTAGGACCGGGGAGCTGTTTTTT. Translation: CAISENLIRTGELFF. The rearrangement links TRBV10-3 to TRBJ2-2; D remains ambiguous. CDR3 length: 15 amino acids. Trimming cost V 2 bases and J 5 bases, with 12 bases left between them. The germline V gene encodes CDR1 ENHRY and CDR2 SYGVKD.

This clonotype was seen repeatedly, ten times or more. V usage is TRBV20-1 and J usage is TRBJ1-1; 8 bases are a match to TRBD1. The germline V gene has CDR1 DFQATT and CDR2 SNEGSKA (reference sequence). This CDR3 comprises 12 residues. J was trimmed by 3 bases and V by 4 bases; bases with no gene match: 1. CDR3 sequence (DNA): TGCAGTGCTAAACAGGGGGACACTGAAGCTTTCTTT. It specifies CSAKQGDTEAFF.

Many counts were recorded for this clonotype. The chain carries TRBV14 and TRBJ2-7, with D possibly being TRBD1 (6 bases). This CDR3 comprises 14 residues. V was cut by 4 bases and J by 2 bases, with 12 bases left in between. CDR1 and CDR2 from the germline V gene are SGHDN and FVKESK. DNA of the CDR3: TGTGCCAGCAGCCGGGACATAGGTCCCTACGAGCAGTACTTC. Amino acid sequence: CASSRDIGPYEQYF.

This clonotype was observed a handful of times. The chain couples TRBV29-1 to TRBJ2-2; TRBD2 is a possible D gene (5 bases). The CDR3 consists of 15 residues. Trimming cost V 1 base and J 7 bases, with 16 bases left between them. The germline V gene has CDR1 SQVTM and CDR2 ANQGSEA. The CDR3 region has the DNA TGCAGCGTTGAAGTAGAAGCGGCCCGGATCGGGGAGCTGTTTTTT. Its protein product is CSVEVEAARIGELFF.

This clonotype was found a few times. The V and J genes are TRBV12-3 or TRBV12-4 and TRBJ2-3; D remains unclear. The CDR3 covers 16 residues. Trimming took off 3 bases at V and 2 bases at J, with 15 bases between the two ends. Here the CDR3 DNA reads TGTGCCAGCAGTTTGGGTACGGCAAGGCTCACAGATACGCAGTATTTT. Translating it yields CASSLGTARLTDTQYF.

In its sample, this clonotype was seen many times. This chain joins TRBV20-1 and TRBJ2-7; 7 nucleotides match TRBD2. The CDR3 is 14 residues long. CDR1 DFQATT and CDR2 SNEGSKA come from the germline V gene (reference sequence). Losses at the gene ends were 3 bases for V and 5 bases for J; bases not matched to a gene: 10. This CDR3 is CSARTSPTKNEQYF. CDR3 coding DNA: TGCAGTGCTAGGACTAGCCCCACGAAGAACGAGCAGTACTTC.